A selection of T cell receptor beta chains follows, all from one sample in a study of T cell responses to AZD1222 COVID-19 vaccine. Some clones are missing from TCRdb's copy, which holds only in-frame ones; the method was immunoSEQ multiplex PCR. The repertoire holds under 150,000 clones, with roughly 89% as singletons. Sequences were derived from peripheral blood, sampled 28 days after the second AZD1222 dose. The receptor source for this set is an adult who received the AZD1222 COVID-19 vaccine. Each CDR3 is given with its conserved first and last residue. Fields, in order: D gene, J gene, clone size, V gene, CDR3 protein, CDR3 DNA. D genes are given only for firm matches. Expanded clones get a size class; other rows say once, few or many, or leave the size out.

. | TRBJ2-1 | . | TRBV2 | CASSETLNLRVDEQFF | TGTGCCAGCAGTGAAACCCTAAATTTGAGGGTAGATGAGCAGTTCTTC
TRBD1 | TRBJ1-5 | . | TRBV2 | CASSPGQGGAQPQHF | TGTGCCAGCAGCCCTGGACAGGGAGGGGCGCAGCCCCAGCATTTT
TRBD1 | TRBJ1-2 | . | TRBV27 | CASRFGQGASGYTF | TGTGCCAGCAGGTTCGGACAGGGGGCGTCTGGCTACACCTTC
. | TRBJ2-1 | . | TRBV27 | CASSARDSPNNEQFF | TGTGCCAGCAGTGCCCGGGACTCCCCGAACAATGAGCAGTTCTTC
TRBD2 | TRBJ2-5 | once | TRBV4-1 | CASSQERAVTSGVETQYF | TGCGCCAGCAGCCAAGAGCGGGCAGTGACTAGCGGGGTGGAGACCCAGTACTTC
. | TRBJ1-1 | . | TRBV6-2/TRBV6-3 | CASSYQGRNSEAFF | TGTGCCAGCAGTTATCAGGGACGGAACAGTGAAGCTTTCTTT
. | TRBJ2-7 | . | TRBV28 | CASVTRQGYEQYF | TGTGCCAGCGTCACGAGGCAGGGTTACGAGCAGTACTTC
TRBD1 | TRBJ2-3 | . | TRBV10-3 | CAISAGTGSTDTQYF | TGTGCCATCAGTGCCGGGACAGGGAGCACAGATACGCAGTATTTT
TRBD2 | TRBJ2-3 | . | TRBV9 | CASSVGGGSGGFTDTQYF | TGTGCCAGCAGCGTAGGAGGAGGGAGCGGGGGGTTCACAGATACGCAGTATTTT
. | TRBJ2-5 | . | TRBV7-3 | CASSFTGRSEETQYF | TGTGCCAGCAGCTTCACAGGGAGATCGGAGGAGACCCAGTACTTC
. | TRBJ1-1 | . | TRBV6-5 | CATRVLANTEAFF | TGTGCCACCCGGGTGTTAGCGAACACTGAAGCTTTCTTT
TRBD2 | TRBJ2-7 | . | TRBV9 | CASSPQTSSSYEQYF | TGTGCCAGCAGCCCCCAGACTAGCAGCTCCTACGAGCAGTACTTC
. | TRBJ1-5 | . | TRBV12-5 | CASAHYGQPQHF | TGTGCTAGTGCCCACTATGGTCAGCCCCAGCATTTT
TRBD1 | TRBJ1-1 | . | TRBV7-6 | CASSSPRGMNTEAFF | TGTGCCAGCAGCTCCCCCAGGGGGATGAACACTGAAGCTTTCTTT
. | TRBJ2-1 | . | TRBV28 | CASSLGWDEQFF | TGTGCCAGCAGTTTAGGCTGGGATGAGCAGTTCTTC
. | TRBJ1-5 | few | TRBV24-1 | CATSPGGGLRRPQHF | TGTGCCACCAGTCCCGGGGGGGGCCTGAGGAGGCCCCAGCATTTT
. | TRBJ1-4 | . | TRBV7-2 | CASSLARGEKLFF | TGTGCCAGCAGCTTAGCGCGGGGGGAAAAACTGTTTTTT
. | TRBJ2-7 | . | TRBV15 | CATSREDGRYEQYF | TGTGCCACCAGCAGAGAGGACGGTCGGTACGAGCAGTACTTC
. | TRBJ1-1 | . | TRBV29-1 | CSVVGGGSMNTEAFF | TGCAGCGTTGTAGGGGGAGGGAGCATGAACACTGAAGCTTTCTTT
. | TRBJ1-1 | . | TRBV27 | CASSLGGTVNTEAFF | TGTGCCAGCAGTTTGGGGGGCACAGTGAACACTGAAGCTTTCTTT
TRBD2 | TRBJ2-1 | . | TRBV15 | CATSTLAGKEGQFF | TGTGCCACCAGCACACTAGCGGGAAAAGAAGGGCAGTTCTTC
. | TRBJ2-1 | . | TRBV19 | CASSIDPTYRNEQFF | TGTGCCAGTAGTATAGATCCGACTTACCGCAATGAGCAGTTCTTC
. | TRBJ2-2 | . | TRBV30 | CAAGLRSSSKTGELFF | TGTGCTGCTGGATTAAGGTCTAGCTCAAAAACCGGGGAGCTGTTTTTT
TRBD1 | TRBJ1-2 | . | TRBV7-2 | CASSPSGTGTYGYTF | TGTGCCAGCAGCCCGTCGGGGACAGGGACCTATGGCTACACCTTC
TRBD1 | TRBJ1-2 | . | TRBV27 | CASRATGGRAYGYTF | TGTGCCAGCAGGGCTACAGGGGGCCGGGCCTATGGCTACACCTTC
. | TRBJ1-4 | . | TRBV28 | CASSSAATNEKLFF | TGTGCCAGCAGTTCTGCGGCAACTAATGAAAAACTGTTTTTT
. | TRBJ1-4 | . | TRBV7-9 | CASSLAATNEKLFF | TGTGCCAGCAGCTTAGCGGCAACTAATGAAAAACTGTTTTTT
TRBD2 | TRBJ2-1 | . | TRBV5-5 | CASSSHRGGAPGNEQFF | TGTGCCAGCAGCTCCCATCGGGGGGGGGCGCCGGGCAATGAGCAGTTCTTC
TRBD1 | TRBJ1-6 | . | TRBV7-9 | CASSLPGQGYSPLHF | TGTGCCAGCAGCCTCCCGGGACAGGGTTATTCACCCCTCCACTTT
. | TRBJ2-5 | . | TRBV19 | CASRFQHQETQYF | TGTGCCAGTAGGTTCCAGCACCAAGAGACCCAGTACTTC
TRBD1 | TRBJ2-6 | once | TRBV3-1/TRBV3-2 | CASSMGQGDLSGANVLTF | TGTGCCAGCAGCATGGGACAGGGGGATCTCTCTGGGGCCAACGTCCTGACTTTC
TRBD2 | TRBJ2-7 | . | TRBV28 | CASPPSASGSYEQYF | TGTGCCAGCCCCCCCAGCGCTAGCGGGTCCTACGAGCAGTACTTC
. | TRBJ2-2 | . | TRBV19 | CASSSDSTTGELFF | TGTGCCAGTAGTTCGGACAGTACCACCGGGGAGCTGTTTTTT
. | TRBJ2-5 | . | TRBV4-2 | CASSQRWYPGETQYF | TGTGCCAGCAGCCAGAGGTGGTACCCCGGGGAGACCCAGTACTTC
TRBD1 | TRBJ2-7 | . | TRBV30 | CAWTAGTGVLEQYF | TGTGCCTGGACTGCGGGGACAGGTGTCTTGGAGCAGTACTTC
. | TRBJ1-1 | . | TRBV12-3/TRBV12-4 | CASSFGADTEAFF | TGTGCCAGCAGTTTTGGGGCCGACACTGAAGCTTTCTTT
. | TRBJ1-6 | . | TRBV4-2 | CASSQVGVDNSPLHF | TGTGCCAGCAGCCAAGTAGGAGTCGATAATTCACCCCTCCACTTT
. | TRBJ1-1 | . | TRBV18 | CASSLQAPNTEAFF | TGTGCCAGCTCACTACAGGCCCCCAACACTGAAGCTTTCTTT
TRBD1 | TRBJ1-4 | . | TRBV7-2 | CASSLDRGWEKLFF | TGTGCCAGCAGCTTAGACAGGGGTTGGGAAAAACTGTTTTTT
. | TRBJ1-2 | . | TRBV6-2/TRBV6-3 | CASSSPTYGYTF | TGTGCCAGCAGTTCCCCGACCTATGGCTACACCTTC
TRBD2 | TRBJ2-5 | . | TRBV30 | CARQGGAAGETQYF | TGTGCCCGCCAGGGAGGGGCAGCGGGGGAGACCCAGTACTTC
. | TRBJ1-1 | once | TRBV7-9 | CASSFGGMNTEAFF | TGTGCCAGCAGTTTCGGGGGGATGAACACTGAAGCTTTCTTT
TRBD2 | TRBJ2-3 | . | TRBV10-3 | CAISDFSGGGTDTQYF | TGTGCCATCAGTGACTTCAGCGGGGGAGGCACAGATACGCAGTATTTT
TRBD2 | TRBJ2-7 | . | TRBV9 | CASSVASGASGPYEQYF | TGTGCCAGCAGCGTAGCTTCTGGAGCTAGCGGACCATACGAGCAGTACTTC
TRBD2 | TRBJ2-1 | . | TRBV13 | CASHGTSGYNEQFF | TGTGCCAGCCACGGGACTAGCGGCTACAATGAGCAGTTCTTC
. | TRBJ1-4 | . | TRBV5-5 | CASSPTATNEKLFF | TGTGCCAGCAGCCCGACAGCAACTAATGAAAAACTGTTTTTT
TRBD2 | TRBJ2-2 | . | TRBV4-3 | CASSQTDGPSGGTPNTGELFF | TGCGCCAGCAGCCAGACCGACGGGCCTAGCGGGGGGACCCCGAACACCGGGGAGCTGTTTTTT
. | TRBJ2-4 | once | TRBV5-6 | CASSSSTALAKNIQYF | TGTGCCAGCAGCTCCTCGACAGCTCTAGCCAAAAACATTCAGTACTTC
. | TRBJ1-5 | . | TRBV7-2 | CASSYRVGQPQHF | TGTGCCAGCAGCTACAGGGTGGGTCAGCCCCAGCATTTT
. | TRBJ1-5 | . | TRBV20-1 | CSASTRVGNQPQHF | TGCAGTGCTAGTACCCGGGTGGGCAATCAGCCCCAGCATTTT
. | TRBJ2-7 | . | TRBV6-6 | CASSLGQLIYEQYF | TGTGCCAGCAGTCTTGGACAGTTAATCTACGAGCAGTACTTC
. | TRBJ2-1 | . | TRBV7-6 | CASSLVTRSSYNEQFF | TGTGCCAGCAGCTTAGTAACGAGGAGCTCCTACAATGAGCAGTTCTTC
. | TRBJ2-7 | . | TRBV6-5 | CASTPRTQTAEQYF | TGTGCCAGCACTCCAAGGACCCAAACCGCCGAGCAGTACTTC
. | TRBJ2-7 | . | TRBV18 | CASSPPSQREQYF | TGTGCCAGCTCACCACCTTCACAGCGCGAGCAGTACTTC
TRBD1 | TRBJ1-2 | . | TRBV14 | CASSQATWDRGRANYGYTF | TGTGCCAGCAGCCAAGCAACCTGGGACAGGGGCCGGGCTAACTATGGCTACACCTTC
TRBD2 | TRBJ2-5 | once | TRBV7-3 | CASSLVGGIQETQYF | TGTGCCAGCAGCTTAGTGGGGGGGATCCAAGAGACCCAGTACTTC
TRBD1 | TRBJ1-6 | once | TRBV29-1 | CSVAEQGINSPLHF | TGCAGCGTCGCCGAACAGGGGATTAATTCACCCCTCCACTTT
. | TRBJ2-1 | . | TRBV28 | CASSLGRVRNNEQFF | TGTGCCAGCAGTTTAGGGCGGGTCCGCAACAATGAGCAGTTCTTC
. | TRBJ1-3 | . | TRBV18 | CASSPNAGALSGNTIYF | TGTGCCAGCTCACCAAACGCAGGGGCCCTCTCTGGAAACACCATATATTTT
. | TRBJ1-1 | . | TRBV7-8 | CASSSGPRPGGNTEAFF | TGTGCCAGCAGCTCGGGACCCCGCCCTGGGGGAAACACTGAAGCTTTCTTT